This paragraph reports one T cell receptor (beta chain). Its antigen is unidentified. Germline CDR1 is SGHTA and CDR2 is FQGNSA. Trimming stripped 8 bases from V and 3 bases from J, with 12 bases between. This CDR3 is built from 13 residues. The data are from a study of cytomegalovirus exposure and HLA in healthy donors. Study observations and caveats: The authors confirmed in vitro that a few CMV-associated chains were specific for CMV antigens. Accurate predictions that matched the HLA-A and HLA-B alleles of most subjects were reportedly made from TCR beta sequences.

The PCR had 60 Vbeta and 13 Jbeta primers. The protocol was immunoSEQ multiplex PCR, while the TCRdb copy is restricted to in-frame clones and leaves out a portion. This table holds approximately 120,000 clones, approximately 81% found once. The clonotype was recovered from a woman in her thirties in good health and CMV-seronegative. The V gene is TRBV7-2, the J gene TRBJ2-3, with D perhaps matching TRBD2 (6 bases). Sequenced material: PBMCs. The CDR3 DNA sequence: TGTGCCAGCGGCCGCGCGGGAACAGATACGCAGTATTTT. Translated, it gives CASGRAGTDTQYF.